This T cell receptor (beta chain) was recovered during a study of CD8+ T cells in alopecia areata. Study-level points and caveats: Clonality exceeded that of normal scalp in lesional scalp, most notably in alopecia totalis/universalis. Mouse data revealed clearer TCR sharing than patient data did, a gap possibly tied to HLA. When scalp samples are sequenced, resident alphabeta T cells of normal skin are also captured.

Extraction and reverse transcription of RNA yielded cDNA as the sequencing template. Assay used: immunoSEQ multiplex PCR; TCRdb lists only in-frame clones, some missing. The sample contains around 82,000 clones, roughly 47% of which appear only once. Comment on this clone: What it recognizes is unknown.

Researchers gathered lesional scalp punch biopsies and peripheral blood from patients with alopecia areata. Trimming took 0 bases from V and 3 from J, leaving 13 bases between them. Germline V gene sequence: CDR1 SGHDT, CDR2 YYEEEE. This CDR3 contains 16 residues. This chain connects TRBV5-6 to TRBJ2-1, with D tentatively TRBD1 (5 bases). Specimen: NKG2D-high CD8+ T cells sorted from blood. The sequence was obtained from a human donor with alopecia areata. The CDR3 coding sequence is TGTGCCAGCAGCTTGGCCGATCAGGGAATCTACAATGAGCAGTTCTTC. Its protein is CASSLADQGIYNEQFF.